The clone carrying this T cell receptor beta chain was seen repeatedly, ten times or more. This sample was included in a study of neurological immune-mediated disorders. Losses at the gene ends were 5 bases for V and 0 bases for J; bases not matched to a gene: 6. The germline gives CDR1 SGHRS, CDR2 YFSETQ. This CDR3 comprises 16 residues. TCRdb recomputed calls from the 5' RACE reads with MiXCR, one row per CDR3 protein. The sample contains about 31,000 distinct CDR3 sequences, 13% of which appear only once. Documented time point: technical triplicate 2. The chain recombines TRBV5-1 with TRBJ2-3, with 10 bases lining up with TRBD2. The clonotype comes from a female donor with HTLV-1-associated myelopathy (HAM/TSP). Sequenced input: CD4+ T cells from blood. Here the CDR3 reads CASSPGGLASTDTQYF. The DNA for the CDR3 is TGCGCCAGCAGTCCGGGGGGACTAGCGAGCACAGATACGCAGTATTTT.